These T cell receptor beta chains were read from a single sample in a study of shared T cell receptors in the human thymus. Assay used: immunoSEQ multiplex PCR; TCRdb lists only in-frame clones, some missing. Of about 380,000 clones listed, 95% were seen once; the top ten hold roughly 0.02%. The source material was thymocytes. These TCRs come from a human donor. Both conserved end residues are part of each CDR3. D genes are given only for firm matches. The listing skips clone size in some rows; elsewhere it reads once, few, many or a size class.

D gene,V gene,J gene,clone size,CDR3 DNA,CDR3 protein
-,TRBV27,TRBJ2-2,-,TGTGCCAGCGGGGGAGGGGGGGCGAACACCGGGGAGCTGTTTTTT,CASGGGGANTGELFF
-,TRBV5-6,TRBJ1-6,-,TGTGCCAGCAGCTTGAGCCTGAGCTCCTATAATTCACCCCTCCACTTT,CASSLSLSSYNSPLHF
-,TRBV4-1,TRBJ1-5,-,TGCGCCAGCAGCCACCCGGAGGGAAGAGGGCTAAAGAATCAGCCCCAGCATTTT,CASSHPEGRGLKNQPQHF
TRBD1,TRBV7-9,TRBJ1-1,once,TGTGCCAGCAGCTTAAGAAAAACAGGGGCCCTCCTTGAAGCTTTCTTT,CASSLRKTGALLEAFF
-,TRBV6-1,TRBJ2-2,-,TGTGCCAGCAGTGAGGGGGTGGGACATCCCATCCGCGCGAACACCGGGGAGCTGTTTTTT,CASSEGVGHPIRANTGELFF
TRBD2,TRBV7-9,TRBJ2-2,-,TGTGCCAGCTTGGATCCGGGACTAGTAGGCGAGAAGACCGGGGAGCTGTTTTTT,CASLDPGLVGEKTGELFF
-,TRBV20-1,TRBJ1-5,-,TGCAGTGCTGCGAGGGGTAAGCCCCAGCATTTT,CSAARGKPQHF
TRBD2,TRBV19,TRBJ2-1,-,TGTGCCAGTAGTGGGACTAGCGGGAGACCCTACAATGAGCAGTTCTTC,CASSGTSGRPYNEQFF
TRBD1,TRBV4-1,TRBJ1-2,-,TGCGCCAGCAGCCAAATACCCCGGGACAGCTATGGCTACACCTTC,CASSQIPRDSYGYTF
TRBD2,TRBV18,TRBJ2-3,-,TGTGCCAGCTCATTCCACCCTAGCGGGACGCCGCAGTATTTT,CASSFHPSGTPQYF
TRBD2,TRBV30,TRBJ2-5,-,TGTGCCTGGAGTGTACTTCTGACTAGCGGGGTCCAAGAGACCCAGTACTTC,CAWSVLLTSGVQETQYF
-,TRBV5-1,TRBJ1-1,-,TGCGCCAGCAGCTTGGCCCCCGGTTCCAGCCCTATGAACACTGAAGCTTTCTTT,CASSLAPGSSPMNTEAFF
TRBD2,TRBV10-2,TRBJ2-7,once,TGCGCCAGCAGTGAGTCACTAGCGGGAGGTTTCTACGAGCAGTACTTC,CASSESLAGGFYEQYF
-,TRBV27,TRBJ1-1,-,TGTGCCAGCAGTTTAACTAAAGGGCGCACTGAAGCTTTCTTT,CASSLTKGRTEAFF
-,TRBV4-1,TRBJ1-2,-,TGCGCCAGCAGCCACGCTAGATTGGAAGATGGCTACACCTTC,CASSHARLEDGYTF
-,TRBV5-1,TRBJ2-1,once,TGCGCCAGCAGGAACCGGGGGACTTTCTACAATGAGCAGTTCTTC,CASRNRGTFYNEQFF
-,TRBV10-2,TRBJ2-7,-,TGCGCCAGCAGGAGGGTTTGGCGAGGCTACGAGCAGTACTTC,CASRRVWRGYEQYF
-,TRBV7-8,TRBJ1-5,-,TGTGCCAGCAGCTTAGGGCCACCGGGGTCCTATAGCAATCAGCCCCAGCATTTT,CASSLGPPGSYSNQPQHF
-,TRBV7-2,TRBJ2-4,-,TGTGCCAGCAGCCAAAATGGCGGGGCCAAAAACATTCAGTACTTC,CASSQNGGAKNIQYF
-,TRBV6-5,TRBJ2-7,-,TGTGCCAGCAGCCTTAAGACGGACGAGCAGTACTTC,CASSLKTDEQYF
-,TRBV2,TRBJ2-2,-,TGTGCCAGCAGTGAAGGGTTAGGAGGCCGACCCTTTATCGCGAACACCGGGGAGCTGTTTTTT,CASSEGLGGRPFIANTGELFF
TRBD2,TRBV11-2,TRBJ2-2,-,TGTGCCAGCAGAAGCGGGAGGCCCAACACCGGGGAGCTGTTTTTT,CASRSGRPNTGELFF